These 26 T cell receptor beta chains were sequenced from one sample in a study of blood T cell repertoires in COVID-19. Profiled with immunoSEQ multiplex PCR; TCRdb holds only in-frame clones, not every one. The sample holds 150,000 to 200,000 clones; 80% to 95% are singletons and the top ten take about 4.6%. The sequenced sample consisted of peripheral blood. The receptor set was obtained from a young man with COVID-19, enrolled during active disease.

The sample holds one count of this clone. This chain connects TRBV6-5 to TRBJ2-7; 8 bases are shared with TRBD1. V lost 8 bases to trimming and J lost 6 bases; unmatched junction nucleotides: 15. The germline V gene has CDR1 MNHEY and CDR2 SVGAGI. This CDR3 region has 15 residues. CDR3 protein: CASSNHHRGRGEQYF. CDR3 coding DNA: TGTGCCAGCTCGAACCACCACAGGGGGAGAGGCGAGCAGTACTTC.

The chain carries TRBV6-2 or TRBV6-3 and TRBJ2-7; a weak D match, TRBD1 (5 bases). This CDR3 spans 14 amino acids. The V end lost 6 bases, the J end lost 5 bases, and 17 bases lay between the germline ends. Germline CDR1 and CDR2: MNHEY and SVGEGT. DNA for the CDR3: TGTGCCAGCAGCCCTCCGGCAGGACATCACGAGCAGTACTTC. Protein product: CASSPPAGHHEQYF.

The rearrangement links TRBV5-1 to TRBJ1-2, with D maybe TRBD1 (5 bases). CDR1 is SGHRS and CDR2 is YFSETQ in the germline V gene. This CDR3 has 13 amino acids. The V end lost 7 bases, the J end lost 7 bases, and 17 bases lay between the germline ends. The DNA for the CDR3 is TGCGCCAGCCAGACGGACAACTATGGTGGCTACACCTTC. Translated, it gives CASQTDNYGGYTF.

The chain combines TRBV10-3 with TRBJ1-4, with unresolved D. Per the germline V gene, CDR1 is ENHRY and CDR2 is SYGVKD. V lost 2 bases and J 7 bases, leaving 5 bases between the germline ends. The length of the CDR3 is 12 residues. The chain's CDR3 is CAISEGVEKLFF. CDR3 DNA: TGTGCCATCAGTGAGGGAGTTGAAAAACTGTTTTTT.

V is TRBV4-1 and J is TRBJ2-7, with 9 bases lining up with TRBD1. Germline lookup yields CDR1 MGHRA and CDR2 YSYEKL. This CDR3 is 14 amino acids long. J gave up 4 bases and V 4 bases, and 5 bases lay outside the gene matches. CDR3 sequence reads: CASSLDRGGYEQYF. For the CDR3, the DNA is TGCGCCAGCAGCCTCGACAGGGGGGGGTACGAGCAGTACTTC.

V is TRBV9 and J is TRBJ1-5, with D tentatively TRBD1 (5 bases). Germline assignment: CDR1 SGDLS and CDR2 YYNGEE. The V gene lost 4 bases and the J gene lost 4 bases, with 9 bases spanning the gap. CDR3 length equals 13 residues. The DNA of the CDR3 is TGTGCCAGCAGCTCGGGGGGAAATCAGCCCCAGCATTTT. It is translated as CASSSGGNQPQHF.

The V gene is TRBV27, the J gene TRBJ1-1; the match to TRBD1 covers 7 bases. Germline V gives CDR1 MNHEY, CDR2 SMNVEV (reference sequence). J gave up 3 bases and V 6 bases, and 10 bases lay outside the gene matches. The CDR3 spans 15 residues. CDR3 in amino acids: CASSFKTGRYTEAFF. CDR3 sequence (DNA): TGTGCCAGCAGCTTTAAGACAGGGAGGTACACTGAAGCTTTCTTT.

This clone has a handful of counts. This chain joins TRBV7-9 and TRBJ1-5; D remains unclear. Germline V lookup: CDR1 SEHNR, CDR2 FQNEAQ (reference sequence). Between the trimmed V and J ends, which lost 3 bases and 2 bases, there was a span of 14 bases. The CDR3 extends over 16 amino acids. The CDR3 loop is CASSFGRESRNQPQHF. The CDR3, as DNA: TGTGCCAGCAGCTTCGGGAGGGAATCCCGCAATCAGCCCCAGCATTTT.

This sequence joins TRBV14 and TRBJ1-4; 11 nucleotides line up with TRBD1. The CDR3 contains 16 residues. V lost 2 bases and J lost 3; bases outside the gene matches: 2. CDR1 and CDR2 (germline): SGHDN, FVKESK. In DNA, the CDR3 is TGTGCCAGCAGCCAATTGGGACAGGGGGCTAATGAAAAACTGTTTTTT. Its translation is CASSQLGQGANEKLFF.

This sequence joins TRBV7-6 and TRBJ2-7; 7 bases align to TRBD1. Germline trimming cut 4 bases from V and 0 bases from J; bases unmatched to any gene: 3. The CDR3 contains 14 residues. Germline-derived CDR1 and CDR2 are SGHVS and FNYEAQ. The CDR3 nucleotides are TGTGCCAGCAGCTGGGGGACAGCCTCCTACGAGCAGTACTTC. Translating it yields CASSWGTASYEQYF. The whole variable domain, remainder taken from reference TRBV7-6 and TRBJ2-7, is GAGVSQSPRYKVTKRGQDVALRCDPISGHVSLYWYRQALGQGPEFLTYFNYEAQQDKSGLPNDRFSAERPEGSISTLTIQRTEQRDSAMYRCASSWGTASYEQYFGPGTRLTVT.

The rearrangement links TRBV5-4 to TRBJ1-1; TRBD1 might be the D (5 bases). The germline gives CDR1 SGHNT, CDR2 YYREEE (reference sequence). Between the trimmed V and J ends, which lost 4 bases and 1 base, there was a span of 14 bases. The CDR3 covers 15 residues. The CDR3 DNA reads TGTGCCAGCAGCCCGCGGGGCGCTGGGAACACTGAAGCTTTCTTT. Translation gives CASSPRGAGNTEAFF. Full variable domain (remainder filled in from reference TRBV5-4 and TRBJ1-1): ETGVTQSPTHLIKTRGQQVTLRCSSQSGHNTVSWYQQALGQGPQFIFQYYREEENGRGNFPPRFSGLQFPNYSSELNVNALELDDSALYLCASSPRGAGNTEAFFGQGTRLTVV.

The chain employs TRBV27 and TRBJ1-4, with D perhaps matching TRBD1 (5 bases). The CDR3 has 17 amino acids. Trimming left V 7 bases short and J 0 bases short, with 18 bases between. In germline, CDR1 is MNHEY, CDR2 SMNVEV (reference sequence). The CDR3 loop is CASTFAGGAATNEKLFF. CDR3 DNA sequence: TGTGCCAGCACCTTCGCCGGAGGGGCTGCAACTAATGAAAAACTGTTTTTT.

The rearrangement links TRBV2 to TRBJ2-1; 8 positions match TRBD1. The CDR3 contains 16 residues. The V and J ends lost 0 bases and 8 bases, in that order; junction bases with no gene match: 9. Germline values: CDR1 SNHLY, CDR2 FYNNEI. The chain's CDR3 is CASSEAIGQGVHEQFF. The CDR3 DNA follows: TGTGCCAGCAGTGAAGCGATAGGACAGGGAGTGCATGAGCAGTTCTTC.

The chain links TRBV4-3 to TRBJ2-2, with D uncertain. Germline CDR1 is LGHNA and CDR2 is YSLEER. CDR3 length: 15 amino acids. The V end was cut by 0 bases, the J end by 1 base, with 6 bases between. This CDR3 is CASSQERRNTGELFF. In DNA, the CDR3 is TGCGCCAGCAGCCAAGAGCGGCGGAACACCGGGGAGCTGTTTTTT.

A word on this clone: The sample carries other DNA sequences with the same CDR3. CDR3 protein: CASSILAGAYNEQFF. The CDR3 coding sequence is TGTGCCAGCAGCATACTAGCGGGAGCCTACAATGAGCAGTTCTTC. The V call is TRBV6-4, the J call TRBJ2-1; TRBD2 aligns across 11 bases. Germline V gene sequence: CDR1 MRHNA, CDR2 SNTAGT. The CDR3 totals 15 residues. Losses at the gene ends were 6 bases for V and 2 bases for J; bases not matched to a gene: 3.

CDR3 sequence reads: CASSLAPGGGEKLFF. For the CDR3, the DNA is TGTGCCAGCAGCTTAGCGCCGGGGGGAGGTGAAAAACTGTTTTTT. This chain uses TRBV7-7 with TRBJ1-4; D possibly corresponds to TRBD1 (5 bases). Between the trimmed V and J ends, which lost 0 bases and 7 bases, there was a span of 12 bases. CDR3 length equals 15 residues. Looked up from germline, CDR1 is SSHAT and CDR2 is FNYEAQ (reference sequence).

This clone was observed a single time. This chain joins TRBV2 and TRBJ1-4; D is undetermined. Trimming stripped 1 base from V and 4 bases from J, with 7 bases between. Germline assignment: CDR1 SNHLY and CDR2 FYNNEI. CDR3 length: 14 amino acids. The CDR3 loop is CASSEGQFNEKLFF. In nucleotides, the CDR3 is TGTGCCAGCAGTGAAGGGCAGTTTAATGAAAAACTGTTTTTT.

The rearrangement joins TRBV7-3 to TRBJ2-5, with 11 bases matching TRBD2. J lost 2 bases, V lost 5 bases, and 4 bases had no gene match. The germline V gene has CDR1 SGHTA and CDR2 FQGTGA. There are 15 residues in the CDR3. The CDR3 is CASSPGTSGQETQYF. In nucleotides, the CDR3 is TGTGCCAGCAGCCCGGGGACTAGCGGACAAGAGACCCAGTACTTC.

This chain links TRBV7-2 with TRBJ1-5; TRBD1 matches at 7 bases. Trimming at V came to 5 bases and at J to 0 bases, leaving 7 bases not matched to a gene. The CDR3 sequence is 16 residues long. Germline V gene sequence: CDR1 SGHTA, CDR2 FQGNSA. In DNA, the CDR3 is TGTGCCAGCAGCAACGGGACAGAATATAGCAATCAGCCCCAGCATTTT. Translation: CASSNGTEYSNQPQHF.

This sequence joins TRBV11-3 and TRBJ2-7; possible D gene TRBD2, 7 bases. Germline V gene data show CDR1 as SGHNT and CDR2 as YENEEA. Trimming pared 3 bases from V and 4 bases from J, leaving 10 bases between. CDR3 length: 13 amino acids. CDR3 amino acids: CASSFGGRYEQYF. The CDR3 nucleotides are TGTGCCAGCAGCTTCGGGGGGCGGTACGAGCAGTACTTC.

The V and J genes are TRBV4-3 and TRBJ2-2; 7 bases agree with TRBD1. Trimming removed 2 bases from V and 5 bases from J; junction bases left unmatched: 5. The CDR3 has 15 residues. Germline lookup yields CDR1 LGHNA and CDR2 YSLEER. The CDR3 DNA sequence: TGCGCCAGCAGCCAAATGACAGGGAAAACCGGGGAGCTGTTTTTT. Encoded protein: CASSQMTGKTGELFF.

This rearrangement joins TRBV11-2 to TRBJ2-3; 9 bases align to TRBD2. Germline V CDR1 and CDR2: SGHAT, FQNNGV. The V and J ends lost 6 bases and 0 bases, in that order; junction bases with no gene match: 16. This CDR3 is built from 19 residues. CDR3 amino acids: CASSHRLAGGSTSTDTQYF. Written as DNA, the CDR3 is TGTGCCAGCAGTCACCGGTTGGCGGGAGGGTCGACTAGCACAGATACGCAGTATTTT.

V usage is TRBV24-1 and J usage is TRBJ2-1; D may be TRBD2 (6 bases). The CDR3 extends over 18 amino acids. Trimming removed 2 bases from V and 3 bases from J, with 19 bases in between. CDR1 is KGHDR and CDR2 is SFDVKD in the germline V gene. The CDR3 is CATSDSPSPGLDYNEQFF. CDR3 DNA sequence: TGTGCCACCAGTGATTCACCGAGCCCGGGACTCGACTACAATGAGCAGTTCTTC.

The V gene is TRBV7-9, the J gene TRBJ1-5; no reliable D call. The germline V and J ends were trimmed by 8 bases and 4 bases, with 18 bases remaining between them. CDR1 and CDR2 (germline): SEHNR, FQNEAQ (reference sequence). CDR3 length equals 15 residues. For the CDR3, the DNA is TGTGCCAGCCAGTACCGGGGTGGCCAAAATCAGCCCCAGCATTTT. Amino acid sequence: CASQYRGGQNQPQHF.

This rearrangement joins TRBV4-1 to TRBJ1-2; TRBD1 aligns across 9 bases. After removal of 0 bases from V and 4 bases from J, the junction contained 3 bases not matched to a gene. This CDR3 comprises 15 residues. Germline values: CDR1 MGHRA, CDR2 YSYEKL. Here the CDR3 reads CASSQEGTGTYGYTF. The DNA of the CDR3 is TGCGCCAGCAGCCAAGAAGGGACAGGGACCTATGGCTACACCTTC.

The CDR3 region has the DNA TGTGCCAGCAGTCCGGTCGGGTATAGCAATCAGCCCCAGCATTTT. Translation: CASSPVGYSNQPQHF. The chain carries TRBV6-6 and TRBJ1-5; the D is unclear. Germline CDR1 reads MNHNY; CDR2 reads SVGAGI (reference sequence). The CDR3 loop spans 15 amino acids. V was pared by 5 bases and J by 0 bases, with 11 bases between.